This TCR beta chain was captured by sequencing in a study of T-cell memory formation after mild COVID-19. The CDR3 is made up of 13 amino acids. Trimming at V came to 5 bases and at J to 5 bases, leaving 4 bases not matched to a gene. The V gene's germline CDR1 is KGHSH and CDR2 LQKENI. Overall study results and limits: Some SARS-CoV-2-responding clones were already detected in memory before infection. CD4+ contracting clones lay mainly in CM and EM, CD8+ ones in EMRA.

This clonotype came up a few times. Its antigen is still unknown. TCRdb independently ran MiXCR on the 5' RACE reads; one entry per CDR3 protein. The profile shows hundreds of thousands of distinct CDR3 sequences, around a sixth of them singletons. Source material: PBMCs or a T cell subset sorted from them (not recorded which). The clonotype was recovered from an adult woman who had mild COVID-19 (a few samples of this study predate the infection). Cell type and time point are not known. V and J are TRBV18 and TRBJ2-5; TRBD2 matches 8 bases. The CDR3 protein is CASSKTSGETQYF. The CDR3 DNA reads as TGTGCCAGCTCAAAAACTAGCGGCGAGACCCAGTACTTC.